This T cell receptor (beta chain) was observed in a study of somatic mutations in cytotoxic T cells in rheumatoid arthritis. The CDR3 is 13 residues long. V shed 4 bases and J shed 6 bases, with 10 bases lying between them. Germline loops: CDR1 LNHDA, CDR2 SQIVND (reference sequence). With median age around 55 years (range roughly 21-75) and around 55% female, healthy controls came from blood donor buffy coats. Researchers isolated CD4+ and CD8+ cells by positive magnetic bead selection and then checked their purity by flow cytometry. Sequencing used immunoSEQ multiplex PCR; TCRdb keeps in-frame clones, though not all of them. The table shows 12,000 or so clones, with over 65% occurring only once.

This clonotype originated in a man aged 55 to 69 in good health. J is TRBJ2-1 and V is TRBV19, with D perhaps being TRBD1 or TRBD2 (6 bases each). Sequences were obtained from CD8+ T cells sorted from blood. The CDR3 DNA reads TGTGCCAGTAGTAAGGGGGGCCTCAATGAGCAGTTCTTC. Its translation is CASSKGGLNEQFF.